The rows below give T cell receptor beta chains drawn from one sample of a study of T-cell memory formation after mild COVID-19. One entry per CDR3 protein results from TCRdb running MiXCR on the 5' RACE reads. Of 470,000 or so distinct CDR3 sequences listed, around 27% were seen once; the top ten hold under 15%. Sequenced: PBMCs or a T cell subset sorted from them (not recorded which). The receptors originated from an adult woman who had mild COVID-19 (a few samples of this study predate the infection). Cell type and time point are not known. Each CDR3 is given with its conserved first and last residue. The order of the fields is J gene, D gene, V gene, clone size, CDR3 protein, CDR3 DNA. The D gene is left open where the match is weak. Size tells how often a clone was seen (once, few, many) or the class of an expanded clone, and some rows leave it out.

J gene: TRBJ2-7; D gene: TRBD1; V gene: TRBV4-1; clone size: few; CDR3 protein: CASSQGTGNYEQYF; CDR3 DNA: TGCGCCAGCAGCCAAGGGACAGGGAACTACGAGCAGTACTTC
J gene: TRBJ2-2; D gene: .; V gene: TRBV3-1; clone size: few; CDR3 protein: CASSQPSILRAGELFF; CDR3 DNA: .
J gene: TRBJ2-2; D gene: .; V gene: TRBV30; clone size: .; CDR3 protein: CAWSVRFQGNTGELFF; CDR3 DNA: TGTGCCTGGAGTGTACGCTTCCAGGGTAACACCGGGGAGCTGTTTTTT
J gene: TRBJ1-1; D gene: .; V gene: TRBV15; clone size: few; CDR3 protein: CATSRDQAGEAFF; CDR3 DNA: TGTGCCACCAGCAGAGATCAGGCAGGGGAAGCTTTCTTT
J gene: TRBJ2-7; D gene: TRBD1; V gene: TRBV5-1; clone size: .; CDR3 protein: CASSLMGTGDYEQYF; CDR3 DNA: TGCGCCAGCAGCTTGATGGGGACAGGGGATTACGAGCAGTACTTC
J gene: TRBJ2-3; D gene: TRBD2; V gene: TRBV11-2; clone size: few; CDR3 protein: CASSLFQGLAADTDTQYF; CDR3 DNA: TGTGCCAGCAGCTTATTTCAGGGACTAGCGGCTGACACAGATACGCAGTATTTT
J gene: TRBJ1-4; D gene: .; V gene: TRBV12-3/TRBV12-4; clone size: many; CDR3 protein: CASTQETANEKLFF; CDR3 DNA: TGTGCCAGCACCCAGGAGACAGCTAATGAAAAACTGTTTTTT
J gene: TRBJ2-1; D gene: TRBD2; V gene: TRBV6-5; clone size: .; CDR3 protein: CASSSGSVSYNEQFF; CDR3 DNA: TGTGCCAGCAGTAGCGGGAGTGTCTCCTACAATGAGCAGTTCTTC
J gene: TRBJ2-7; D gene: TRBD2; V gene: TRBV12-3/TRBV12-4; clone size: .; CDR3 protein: CASRSSGGAVGHEQYF; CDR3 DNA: TGTGCCAGCAGGAGTAGCGGGGGGGCGGTCGGCCACGAGCAGTACTTC
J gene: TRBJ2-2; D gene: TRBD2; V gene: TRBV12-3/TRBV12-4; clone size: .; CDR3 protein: CASSPRLAGANTGELFF; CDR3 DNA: TGTGCCAGCAGTCCCAGACTAGCGGGAGCGAACACCGGGGAGCTGTTTTTT
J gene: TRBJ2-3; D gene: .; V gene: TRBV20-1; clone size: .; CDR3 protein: CSAGVSGALSTDTQYF; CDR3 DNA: TGCAGTGCTGGCGTTAGCGGAGCCCTTAGCACAGATACGCAGTATTTT
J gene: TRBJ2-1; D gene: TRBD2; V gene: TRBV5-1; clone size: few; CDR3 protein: CASSEGLAGDEQFF; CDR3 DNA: TGCGCCAGCAGCGAGGGACTAGCGGGGGATGAGCAGTTCTTC
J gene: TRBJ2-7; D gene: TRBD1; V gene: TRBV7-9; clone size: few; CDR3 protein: CASSLLDRVYEQYF; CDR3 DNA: TGTGCCAGCAGCTTACTTGACAGGGTCTACGAGCAGTACTTC
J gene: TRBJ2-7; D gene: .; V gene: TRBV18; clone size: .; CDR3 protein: CASSPSSLTYEQYF; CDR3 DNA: TGTGCCAGCTCACCAAGTTCTCTAACCTACGAGCAGTACTTC
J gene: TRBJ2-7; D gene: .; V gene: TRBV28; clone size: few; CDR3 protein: CASRSASGVKSYEQYF; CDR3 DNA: TGTGCCAGCAGGTCAGCCTCAGGGGTCAAATCCTACGAGCAGTACTTC
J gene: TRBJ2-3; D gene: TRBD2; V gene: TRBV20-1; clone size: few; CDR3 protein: CSASGLGVAGAESTDTQYF; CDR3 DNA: TGCAGTGCTTCGGGGCTCGGGGTAGCGGGGGCCGAGAGCACAGATACGCAGTATTTT
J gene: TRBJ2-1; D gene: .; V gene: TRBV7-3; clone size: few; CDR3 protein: CASSSQAGFRGKEQFF; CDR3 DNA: TGTGCCAGCAGCTCCCAAGCGGGGTTCAGGGGGAAGGAGCAGTTCTTC